A selection of T cell receptor beta chains follows, all from one sample in a study of blood T cell repertoires in COVID-19. The table came from immunoSEQ multiplex PCR; TCRdb's copy has only in-frame clones and leaves some out. The sample holds fewer than 350,000 clones, approximately 86% seen once. Sequencing input: peripheral blood. Receptor source: a woman in her 30s who had recovered from COVID-19. The CDR3 runs from the conserved cysteine through the conserved F or W. The D gene is left open where the match is weak. Expanded clones get a size class; other rows say once, few or many, or leave the size out.

TRBV28,NA,TRBJ1-2,NA,CASNSGRDVYTF,TGTGCCAGCAATAGTGGCAGGGATGTCTACACCTTC
TRBV5-8,NA,TRBJ2-7,TRBD1,CASSSDREAHEQYF,TGTGCCAGCAGCTCGGACAGGGAGGCCCACGAGCAGTACTTC
TRBV30,NA,TRBJ2-7,TRBD1,CAWSAPGQNYEQYF,TGTGCCTGGAGCGCCCCGGGACAGAACTACGAGCAGTACTTC
TRBV6-5,NA,TRBJ1-2,NA,CASSPRTEYGYTF,TGTGCCAGCAGTCCCCGGACAGAGTATGGCTACACCTTC
TRBV7-3,NA,TRBJ1-5,NA,CASSLTLFQPQHF,TGTGCCAGCAGCTTAACCCTTTTTCAGCCCCAGCATTTT
TRBV7-2,NA,TRBJ2-7,NA,CASSRIQGTYEQYF,TGTGCCAGCAGCAGAATACAGGGTACCTACGAGCAGTACTTC
TRBV15,NA,TRBJ2-1,TRBD1,CATSKPGQGGYNEQFF,TGTGCCACCAGCAAACCGGGACAGGGTGGCTACAATGAGCAGTTCTTC
TRBV19,NA,TRBJ1-5,TRBD1,CASSIDSLRPPQGDQPQHF,TGTGCCAGTAGTATAGATTCACTACGTCCCCCTCAGGGGGATCAGCCCCAGCATTTT
TRBV27,once,TRBJ2-1,TRBD2,CASNSGLALREQFF,TGTGCCAGCAATTCGGGACTAGCTCTCCGGGAGCAGTTCTTC
TRBV29-1,NA,TRBJ2-1,NA,CSVARGGNEQFF,TGCAGCGTTGCTAGGGGGGGCAATGAGCAGTTCTTC
TRBV10-3,NA,TRBJ2-1,TRBD2,CAISPGLADNEQFF,TGTGCCATCAGCCCGGGACTAGCGGACAATGAGCAGTTCTTC
TRBV19,NA,TRBJ2-1,TRBD2,CASRGGSSYNEQFF,TGTGCCAGTAGAGGCGGGAGCTCCTACAATGAGCAGTTCTTC
TRBV5-1,NA,TRBJ2-7,TRBD2,CASSLGGSSGSYEQYF,TGCGCCAGCAGCTTGGGGGGTTCTAGCGGGAGCTACGAGCAGTACTTC
TRBV5-6,NA,TRBJ2-7,TRBD2,CASSFRQGRLAASYEQYF,TGTGCCAGCAGCTTTCGGCAGGGGAGACTAGCGGCTTCCTACGAGCAGTACTTC
TRBV10-3,NA,TRBJ1-2,NA,CAISDSGGGYTF,TGTGCCATCAGTGACTCGGGGGGTGGCTACACCTTC
TRBV7-9,NA,TRBJ2-7,NA,CASSSTSPPYEQYF,TGTGCCAGCAGCTCGACATCGCCCCCCTACGAGCAGTACTTC
TRBV18,NA,TRBJ2-7,TRBD1,CASSPDRGRGEQYF,TGTGCCAGCTCACCAGACAGGGGCCGGGGCGAGCAGTACTTC
TRBV5-4,few,TRBJ2-3,TRBD1,CASSSKPGGIGTDTQYF,TGTGCCAGCAGTTCAAAGCCAGGGGGTATTGGCACAGATACGCAGTATTTT
TRBV7-2,NA,TRBJ2-7,TRBD1,CASSSSRGSSYEQYF,TGTGCCAGCAGCTCAAGCAGGGGGAGTTCCTACGAGCAGTACTTC
TRBV7-3,NA,TRBJ2-7,NA,CASSLVGGPDEQYF,TGTGCCAGCAGCTTAGTTGGAGGGCCGGACGAGCAGTACTTC
TRBV23-1,NA,TRBJ1-5,NA,CASSQTSQGYNQPQHF,TGCGCCAGCAGTCAAACGTCGCAGGGTTATAATCAGCCCCAGCATTTT
TRBV5-4,many,TRBJ1-1,NA,CASSLMRGGTEAFF,TGTGCCAGCAGCTTGATGCGCGGGGGCACTGAAGCTTTCTTT
TRBV2,NA,TRBJ2-1,NA,CASRRVNEQFF,TGTGCCAGCAGACGGGTGAATGAGCAGTTCTTC
TRBV4-1,NA,TRBJ2-3,TRBD2,CASSQELAGVYTQYF,TGCGCCAGCAGCCAAGAACTAGCGGGGGTTTATACGCAGTATTTT
TRBV24-1,NA,TRBJ2-1,TRBD2,CATSGPGTSGGEQFF,TGTGCCACCAGTGGCCCCGGGACTAGCGGGGGTGAGCAGTTCTTC
TRBV6-6,NA,TRBJ1-3,NA,CASSYSTGTGNTIYF,TGTGCCAGCAGTTACTCCACAGGGACTGGAAACACCATATATTTT
TRBV4-1,NA,TRBJ2-5,TRBD1,CASSPPPGTGLRAQYF,TGCGCCAGCAGCCCACCCCCCGGGACAGGGTTGAGAGCCCAGTACTTC
TRBV3-1/TRBV3-2,NA,TRBJ1-6,NA,CASSQQVQSYNSPLHF,TGTGCCAGCAGCCAGCAGGTACAGTCCTATAATTCACCCCTCCACTTT
TRBV3-1/TRBV3-2,NA,TRBJ1-1,TRBD1,CASRRAGTGVFGMNTEAFF,TGTGCCAGCCGACGGGCCGGGACAGGGGTATTTGGGATGAACACTGAAGCTTTCTTT
TRBV4-1,NA,TRBJ2-2,TRBD2,CASSGSSGPGELFF,TGCGCCAGCAGCGGTTCTAGCGGCCCCGGGGAGCTGTTTTTT
TRBV15,NA,TRBJ1-3,NA,CATSRDHSSGNTIYF,TGTGCCACCAGCAGAGATCACAGCTCTGGAAACACCATATATTTT
TRBV6-5,NA,TRBJ1-1,NA,CASSYLRGSTEAFF,TGTGCCAGCAGTTACCTCCGAGGTAGCACTGAAGCTTTCTTT
TRBV2,NA,TRBJ2-5,NA,CASSADNQETQYF,TGTGCCAGCAGTGCCGACAACCAAGAGACCCAGTACTTC
TRBV10-3,once,TRBJ2-3,TRBD1,CAISEKGATDTQYF,TGTGCCATCAGTGAGAAGGGGGCAACAGATACGCAGTATTTT